Each of the 13 T cell receptor beta chains below was sequenced from the same sample in a study of T cell clones after liver transplantation. Profiling relied on immunoSEQ multiplex PCR, and the TCRdb table lists in-frame clones only, not all of them. Found here are tens of thousands of clones, over 70% of them singletons; the top ten hold 15%. The specimen was CD4+ T cells from blood, collected before liver transplant. The receptors derive from a human donor who received a liver transplant.

The chain recombines TRBV9 with TRBJ1-4; D gene ambiguous. The CDR3 runs to 14 residues. Per the germline V gene, CDR1 is SGDLS and CDR2 is YYNGEE. The V end lost 4 bases, the J end lost 7 bases, and 14 bases lay between the germline ends. CDR3 in DNA: TGTGCCAGCAGCTCCCGGAGGGCGGCTGAAAAACTGTTTTTT. Translation: CASSSRRAAEKLFF.

The CDR3 DNA sequence: TGTGCCAGCGCACTCCGGGGGGGCCTATTAAACGAGCAGTACTTC. As protein: CASALRGGLLNEQYF. The chain employs TRBV7-2 and TRBJ2-7, with 8 bases lining up with TRBD2. CDR3 length: 15 amino acids. Per germline, CDR1 SGHTA and CDR2 FQGNSA. The J segment lost 5 bases and the V segment lost 8 bases, leaving 14 bases of the junction unmatched.

The rearrangement joins TRBV28 to TRBJ2-7; TRBD1 aligns across 10 bases. The CDR3 is made up of 14 amino acids. The V gene's germline CDR1 is MDHEN and CDR2 SYDVKM. Trimming cost V 6 bases and J 7 bases; bases outside gene matches: 9. The CDR3 loop reads CASSRQDRGREQYF. DNA for the CDR3: TGTGCCAGCAGCCGACAAGACAGGGGGCGAGAGCAGTACTTC.

This chain links TRBV28 with TRBJ2-5; no clear D. V dropped 4 bases and J dropped 5 bases, with 11 bases sitting between them. The germline V gene has CDR1 MDHEN and CDR2 SYDVKM. The CDR3 is 13 residues long. In DNA form, the CDR3 reads TGTGCCAGCAGTTCCCAGTTGTGGGAGACCCAGTACTTC. Its protein is CASSSQLWETQYF. Variable domain in full (rest from reference TRBV28 and TRBJ2-5): DVKVTQSSRYLVKRTGEKVFLECVQDMDHENMFWYRQDPGLGLRLIYFSYDVKMKEKGDIPEGYSVSREKKERFSLILESASTNQTSMYLCASSSQLWETQYFGPGTRLLVL.

This chain links TRBV10-1 with TRBJ2-1; D not certain. V was trimmed by 8 bases and J by 0 bases, leaving 11 bases between them. The CDR3 runs to 14 residues. Germline CDR1 WNHNN, CDR2 SYGVQD (reference sequence). The CDR3 here is CASERVSSYNEQFF. The CDR3 nucleotides are TGCGCCAGCGAACGTGTGAGCTCCTACAATGAGCAGTTCTTC.

The chain has TRBV28 and TRBJ1-2; 7 bases are a match to TRBD1. CDR1 and CDR2 from the germline V gene are MDHEN and SYDVKM. J gave up 6 bases and V 6 bases, and 7 bases lay outside the gene matches. CDR3 size: 13 residues. DNA of the CDR3: TGTGCCAGCAGGCCGGGACAGCCTCATGGCTACACCTTC. Protein sequence: CASRPGQPHGYTF.

For the CDR3, the DNA is TGTGCCAGCAGTATCCGTAATGAGCAGTTCTTC. Its translation is CASSIRNEQFF. This sequence joins TRBV6-6 and TRBJ2-1, with D unresolved. The germline V gene encodes CDR1 MNHNY and CDR2 SVGAGI (reference sequence). Between the trimmed V and J ends, which lost 5 bases and 7 bases, there was a span of 6 bases. This CDR3 has 11 residues.

This clone was seen a few times. CDR3 bases: TGCGCCAGCAGCTACGACAGGGCGGCCTACGAGCAGTACTTC. It specifies CASSYDRAAYEQYF. This chain connects TRBV5-1 to TRBJ2-7; 7 positions agree with TRBD1. The CDR3 is made up of 14 amino acids. Germline CDR1 reads SGHRS; CDR2 reads YFSETQ. The trim removed 3 bases at V and 2 bases at J, leaving 5 bases unmatched. Combining the CDR3 with reference TRBV5-1 and TRBJ2-7 gives the whole variable domain KAGVTQTPRYLIKTRGQQVTLSCSPISGHRSVSWYQQTPGQGLQFLFEYFSETQRNKGNFPGRFSGRQFSNSRSEMNVSTLELGDSALYLCASSYDRAAYEQYFGPGTRLTVT.

The chain combines TRBV6-6 with TRBJ2-7, with TRBD1 as a possible D gene (6 bases). Trimming removed 8 bases from V and 3 bases from J, with 11 bases in between. This CDR3 region has 12 residues. Germline loops: CDR1 MNHNY, CDR2 SVGAGI (reference sequence). CDR3 residues: CASRTENYEQYF. The CDR3 nucleotides are TGTGCCAGCCGGACAGAGAACTACGAGCAGTACTTC.

The CDR3 nucleotides are TGTGCCAGCTCACTGGGCCAGGGGGCGCTCACTGAAGCTTTCTTT. Encoded protein: CASSLGQGALTEAFF. The chain has TRBV18 and TRBJ1-1; 8 bases match TRBD1. V shed 4 bases and J 4 bases; nucleotides not matched to a gene: 8. Germline V CDR1 and CDR2: KGHSH, LQKENI. The CDR3 totals 15 residues.

The chain joins TRBV6-4 to TRBJ1-1; no clear D gene. With 4 bases removed from V and 5 bases from J, the gap between germline ends came to 11 bases. This CDR3 has 13 residues. CDR1 is MRHNA and CDR2 is SNTAGT in the germline V gene. CDR3 region: CASSAEGWTEAFF. CDR3 nucleotides: TGTGCCAGCAGTGCTGAGGGATGGACTGAAGCTTTCTTT.

Worth noting for this clone: Possible read error: a much larger clone is one base away. This sample includes further DNA sequences coding for the same CDR3. The chain employs TRBV29-1 and TRBJ2-1, with D perhaps TRBD1 (5 bases). The CDR3 is made up of 12 amino acids. Germline V gene lookup returns CDR1 SQVTM and CDR2 ANQGSEA. CDR3 loop: CSVRAGNNEQFF. CDR3 bases: TGCAGTGTTCGGGCAGGGAACAATGAGCAGTTCTTC.

The chain recombines TRBV5-1 with TRBJ2-3; 9 nucleotides match TRBD2. Trimming cost V 2 bases and J 1 base; bases outside gene matches: 8. The CDR3 loop spans 17 amino acids. The germline CDR1 and CDR2 sequences are SGHRS and YFSETQ. CDR3 sequence reads: CASSFFSGGPGTDTQYF. CDR3 nucleotides: TGCGCCAGCAGCTTCTTTAGCGGGGGCCCCGGCACAGATACGCAGTATTTT.